This T cell receptor beta chain came from a study of shared clonotypes between healthy human individuals. Study outcomes and limitations: What naive subsets generally showed was a larger estimated richness than memory subsets showed.

Notes on this clone: The antigen remains undetermined.

Replicate sorted-subset PCRs were loaded with around 210 ng DNA, tens of thousands of T cell genomes. The table came from immunoSEQ multiplex PCR; TCRdb's copy has only in-frame clones and leaves some out. This table has over a million clones, roughly 96% appearing once. Trimming took off 0 bases at V and 2 bases at J, with 12 bases between the two ends. The CDR3 runs 16 residues. Germline V CDR1 and CDR2: KGHSH, LQKENI. Adult donors, all healthy and HIV-negative, had no recent acute infections or vaccinations. V usage is TRBV18 and J usage is TRBJ2-3, with D unclear. The specimen sequenced was naive CD4+ T cells sorted from blood. As for subset: CD45RA+ positively selected. The clonotype was recovered from a man between 25 and 39 years old in good health. CDR3 sequence (DNA): TGTGCCAGCTCACCACCAGGCCACCCGTACACAGATACGCAGTATTTT. This sequence encodes CASSPPGHPYTDTQYF.